Described below is a single TCR beta chain sequence and its context. Antigen unknown. These data come from a study of brain T cells in children with intractable seizures. Study conclusions and caveats: Pre- and post-surgery blood differed in depth, so pre-surgery absences may be undersampling. Only CDR3 sequence similarity suggested viral specificity, without known HCMV serostatus.

CDR1 is SEHNR and CDR2 is FQNEAQ in the germline V gene (reference sequence). This CDR3 is 15 amino acids long. Between the trimmed V and J ends, which lost 4 bases and 7 bases, there was a span of 17 bases. Produced via immunoSEQ multiplex PCR; TCRdb's table is partial and in-frame only. The table has hundreds of thousands of clones, 85% to 95% seen once. Indicated time point: blood from clinic visit 5 months post-surgery; TSC patient then seizure free. Sequencing was limited to surgery cases with top T cell transcript signatures in brain tissue. Patients received at least one anti-epileptic drug before surgery.

This receptor was taken from a boy less than two years old with tuberous sclerosis and intractable seizures. Material: peripheral blood, obtained roughly 5 months after surgery. The chain couples TRBV7-9 to TRBJ2-1, with D possibly being TRBD2 (6 bases). The CDR3 DNA reads TGTGCCAGCAGCTGGGGGAGGCCGATAGAGAATGAGCAGTTCTTC. Its translation: CASSWGRPIENEQFF.